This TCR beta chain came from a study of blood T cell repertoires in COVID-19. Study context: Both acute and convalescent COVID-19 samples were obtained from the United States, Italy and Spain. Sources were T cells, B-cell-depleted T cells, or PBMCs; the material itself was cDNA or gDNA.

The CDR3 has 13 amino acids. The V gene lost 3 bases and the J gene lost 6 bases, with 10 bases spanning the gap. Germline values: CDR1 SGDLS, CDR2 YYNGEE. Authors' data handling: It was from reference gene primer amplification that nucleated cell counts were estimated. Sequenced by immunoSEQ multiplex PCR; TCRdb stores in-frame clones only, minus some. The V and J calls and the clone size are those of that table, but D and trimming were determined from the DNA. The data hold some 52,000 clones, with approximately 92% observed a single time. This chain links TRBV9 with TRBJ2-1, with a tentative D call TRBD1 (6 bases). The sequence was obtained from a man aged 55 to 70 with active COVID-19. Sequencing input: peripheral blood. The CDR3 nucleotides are TGTGCCAGCAGCGACGGGACATTCAATGAGCAGTTCTTC. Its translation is CASSDGTFNEQFF.